A single sample is the source of the 8 T cell receptor beta chains below, sequenced in a study of blood T cell repertoires in COVID-19. Some clones are missing from TCRdb's copy, which holds only in-frame ones; the method was immunoSEQ multiplex PCR. The profile shows about 190,000 clones, 65% to 80% of them singletons. Sequencing was performed on peripheral blood. These receptors came from a man aged 50-60 years who had recovered from COVID-19.

The J gene is TRBJ2-7, the V gene TRBV30; TRBD2 matches at 13 bases. Losses at the gene ends were 4 bases for V and 6 bases for J; bases not matched to a gene: 6. Per germline, CDR1 GTSNPN and CDR2 SVGIG (reference sequence). The CDR3 extends over 14 amino acids. The CDR3 sequence: CAWTRTSGSPEQYF. The CDR3 region has the DNA TGTGCCTGGACTCGGACTAGCGGGAGCCCCGAGCAGTACTTC.

This clone was recorded a few times. The rearrangement joins TRBV18 to TRBJ1-5, with TRBD1 as a possible D gene (5 bases). The V gene's germline CDR1 is KGHSH and CDR2 LQKENI. The CDR3 is 15 amino acids. The V end lost 6 bases, the J end lost 1 base, and 13 bases lay between the germline ends. In DNA form, the CDR3 reads TGTGCCAGCTCTCACCAAAAGGGGAGCAATCAGCCCCAGCATTTT. Encoded protein: CASSHQKGSNQPQHF.

The gene calls are TRBV27 and TRBJ2-7, with TRBD1 matching over 9 bases. Per germline, CDR1 MNHEY and CDR2 SMNVEV (reference sequence). The CDR3 covers 17 residues. The V segment lost 6 bases and the J segment 2 bases; nucleotides outside the gene matches: 14. CDR3 loop: CASSPPVGQGRTYEQYF. In DNA, the CDR3 is TGTGCCAGCAGCCCCCCCGTGGGACAGGGAAGAACCTACGAGCAGTACTTC.

The chain couples TRBV19 to TRBJ2-2, with D unclear. The CDR3 has 14 residues. V shed 7 bases and J shed 5 bases, with 14 bases lying between them. Germline V gene data show CDR1 as LNHDA and CDR2 as SQIVND (reference sequence). DNA of the CDR3: TGTGCCAGTATCACGGAGCGTGGGACCGGGGAGCTGTTTTTT. As protein: CASITERGTGELFF.

V usage is TRBV28 and J usage is TRBJ2-7; 8 bases line up with TRBD1. V was clipped by 6 bases and J by 4 bases; unmatched bases: 5. The CDR3 is 13 amino acids. CDR1 is MDHEN and CDR2 is SYDVKM in the germline V gene. The DNA for the CDR3 is TGTGCCAGCAGAAAGACAGGGGTTTACGAGCAGTACTTC. Translated, it gives CASRKTGVYEQYF.

For the CDR3, the DNA is TGTGCCTATAGCTTCGGGGAGCTGTTTTTT. Residues: CAYSFGELFF. The V call is TRBV30, the J call TRBJ2-2; D remains ambiguous. CDR1 is GTSNPN, CDR2 SVGIG, per germline (reference sequence). V was cut by 7 bases and J by 7 bases, with 7 bases left in between. This CDR3 region has 10 residues.

This chain joins TRBV11-3 and TRBJ2-3; 7 bases fit TRBD2. V lost 3 bases and J lost 14; bases outside the gene matches: 14. CDR3 length: 14 residues. Germline CDR1 reads SGHNT; CDR2 reads YENEEA. This CDR3 reads CASSLGGMDHRLYF. The CDR3 bases are TGTGCCAGCAGCTTGGGGGGGATGGATCATCGTCTGTATTTT.

This clone is a singleton in its sample. V gene TRBV7-3 combines with J gene TRBJ2-1; 12 bases fit TRBD2. Germline CDR1 is SGHTA and CDR2 is FQGTGA. This CDR3 is built from 16 residues. V gave up 5 bases and J gave up 7 bases; unmatched junction bases: 9. The DNA for the CDR3 is TGTGCCAGCAGCCTACTACTAGCGGGGGGAATAAATGAGCAGTTCTTC. It translates to CASSLLLAGGINEQFF. Drawing the rest from reference TRBV7-3 and TRBJ2-1, the complete variable domain is GAGVSQTPSNKVTEKGKYVELRCDPISGHTALYWYRQSLGQGPEFLIYFQGTGAADDSGLPNDRFFAVRPEGSVSTLKIQRTERGDSAVYLCASSLLLAGGINEQFFGPGTRLTVL.